These 13 T cell receptor beta chains originate from one sample sequenced in a study of response to subunit inactivated influenza vaccine. One entry per CDR3 protein results from TCRdb running MiXCR on the RT-PCR reads. The table lists around 190,000 distinct CDR3 sequences, roughly 8.7% of them singletons. Sequences were derived from non-naive T cells sorted from PBMCs, sampled on the day of vaccination. The receptors were sampled from a man in his forties or fifties who received an inactivated influenza vaccine.

The J gene is TRBJ1-1, the V gene TRBV14; D is uncertain. Germline loops: CDR1 SGHDN, CDR2 FVKESK. Trimming removed 2 bases from V and 1 base from J, with 14 bases in between. The CDR3 runs to 16 residues. CDR3 in amino acids: CASSQIVPGWNTEAFF. The CDR3 coding sequence is TGTGCCAGCAGCCAAATCGTGCCAGGATGGAACACTGAAGCTTTCTTT.

This clonotype came up many times. J is TRBJ2-3 and V is TRBV9; no firm D call. V dropped 0 bases and J dropped 5 bases, with 13 bases sitting between them. Looked up from germline, CDR1 is SGDLS and CDR2 is YYNGEE. CDR3 size: 15 residues. CDR3 nucleotides: TGTGCCAGCAGCGTAGCCCCCAGAGATGGAGATACGCAGTATTTT. This codes for CASSVAPRDGDTQYF.

This clonotype showed up just a few times. J is TRBJ2-5 and V is TRBV7-9; a weak D match, TRBD2 (6 bases). Germline CDR1 is SEHNR and CDR2 is FQNEAQ (reference sequence). The CDR3 consists of 16 residues. V lost 8 bases and J 0 bases, leaving 19 bases between the germline ends. The CDR3 here is CASPGLSATDQETQYF. In nucleotides, the CDR3 is TGTGCCAGCCCCGGACTAAGCGCAACCGACCAAGAGACCCAGTACTTC.

This clonotype has just a few counts. The chain combines TRBV2 with TRBJ2-7; weak D call: TRBD1 (5 bases). The CDR3 has 11 amino acids. Germline-derived CDR1 and CDR2 are SNHLY and FYNNEI. Written as DNA, the CDR3 is TGTGCGAGTCTTCAGGGTTACGAGCAGTACTTC. Translated: CASLQGYEQYF.

J is TRBJ2-7 and V is TRBV2, with D perhaps TRBD1 (6 bases). CDR1 is SNHLY, CDR2 FYNNEI, per germline. Trimming cost V 7 bases and J 4 bases, with 11 bases left between them. The CDR3 is made up of 12 amino acids. Here the CDR3 DNA reads TGTGCCAGCATGAGGCAGGGGTACGAGCAGTACTTC. Protein product: CASMRQGYEQYF.

This clonotype was recorded a few times. The V call is TRBV29-1, the J call TRBJ1-2; 7 bases match TRBD1. V was pared by 4 bases and J by 7 bases, with 6 bases of the junction left unmatched. The CDR3 length is 12 residues. CDR1 is SQVTM and CDR2 is ANQGSEA in the germline V gene. CDR3 nucleotide sequence: TGCAGCGTTGGGGAGACAGGGAGTGGCTACACCTTC. Translation: CSVGETGSGYTF.

DNA for the CDR3: TGCAGCGTTGATAGGATAGCGGGAGAAAGTTACAATGAGCAGTTCTTC. Protein product: CSVDRIAGESYNEQFF. The rearrangement links TRBV29-1 to TRBJ2-1; 9 nucleotides match TRBD2. Germline V lookup: CDR1 SQVTM, CDR2 ANQGSEA. The CDR3 totals 16 residues. V lost 3 bases, J lost 4 bases, and 10 bases stayed unmatched.

This clonotype was observed at least ten times. The V gene is TRBV7-2, the J gene TRBJ2-2; D is possibly TRBD2 (5 bases). Trimming cost V 5 bases and J 5 bases, with 15 bases left between them. Germline assignment: CDR1 SGHTA and CDR2 FQGNSA. The CDR3 consists of 15 residues. The CDR3 bases are TGTGCCAGCAGCACCGAGGCTGGGAGAACCGGGGAGCTGTTTTTT. Translated: CASSTEAGRTGELFF.

V gene TRBV27 combines with J gene TRBJ2-3, with 10 positions matching TRBD2. The ends lost 5 bases at V and 7 bases at J; junction bases unmatched: 9. Per the germline V gene, CDR1 is MNHEY and CDR2 is SMNVEV (reference sequence). The CDR3 is made up of 15 amino acids. In DNA form, the CDR3 reads TGTGCCAGCAGTCGAGCCGGGACTAGCGCTTATACGCAGTATTTT. Its translation is CASSRAGTSAYTQYF.

This clonotype was observed many times. J is TRBJ2-2 and V is TRBV6-6; D is ambiguous. Germline V gene sequence: CDR1 MNHNY, CDR2 SVGAGI (reference sequence). The CDR3 contains 13 residues. The V gene lost 5 bases and the J gene lost 4 bases, with 8 bases spanning the gap. The CDR3 is CASSHISTGELFF. CDR3 nucleotide sequence: TGTGCCAGCAGTCATATAAGCACCGGGGAGCTGTTTTTT.

This clonotype occurred a few times. The chain has TRBV11-2 and TRBJ2-1; no definite D call. The germline V and J ends were trimmed by 5 bases and 15 bases, with 17 bases remaining between them. This CDR3 has 12 amino acids. Germline values: CDR1 SGHAT, CDR2 FQNNGV. In DNA, the CDR3 is TGTGCCAGCAGCCTTCACTCTGGAAACCGGTTCTTC. It translates to CASSLHSGNRFF.

This clonotype was counted a few times. V usage is TRBV7-6 and J usage is TRBJ1-3, with D unclear. This CDR3 region has 14 residues. Germline V gene sequence: CDR1 SGHVS, CDR2 FNYEAQ. V was shortened by 4 bases and J by 0 bases, with 7 bases between the two germline ends. As DNA, the CDR3 is TGTGCCAGCAGCTCGGGTTTCTCTGGAAACACCATATATTTT. Its translation: CASSSGFSGNTIYF.

This clonotype has ten or more counts. The chain recombines TRBV3-1 with TRBJ1-2; 9 nucleotides agree with TRBD1. The ends lost 2 bases at V and 4 bases at J; junction bases unmatched: 2. The CDR3 loop spans 14 amino acids. CDR1 is LGHDT, CDR2 YNNKEL, per germline (reference sequence). CDR3 nucleotide sequence: TGTGCCAGCAGCCAACAGACAGGGGGCTATGGCTACACCTTC. This codes for CASSQQTGGYGYTF.